These 18 T cell receptor beta chains came from one sample sequenced in a study of cytomegalovirus exposure and HLA in healthy donors. PCR used 60 Vbeta primers and 13 Jbeta primers. This table comes from immunoSEQ multiplex PCR, and its TCRdb copy is limited to in-frame clones, with some not included. The sample gives under 250,000 clones, 79% of which show up once; 1.5% to 2% is in the top ten. The sequenced sample consisted of PBMCs. These receptor sequences come from a man aged 45 to 65 in good health and CMV-seronegative.

This clone was seen a handful of times. This rearrangement joins TRBV6-6 to TRBJ2-2; maybe TRBD2 (5 bases). There are 16 residues in the CDR3. V lost 6 bases, J lost 1 base, and 15 bases lay in between. Germline V lookup: CDR1 MNHNY, CDR2 SVGAGI (reference sequence). The CDR3 region is CASSRRLSGNTGELFF. The CDR3 DNA reads TGTGCCAGCAGCCGACGACTAAGCGGGAACACCGGGGAGCTGTTTTTT.

This chain links TRBV7-9 with TRBJ2-7; D perhaps matches TRBD2 (6 bases). The CDR3 spans 14 residues. The V gene lost 5 bases and the J gene lost 6 bases, with 17 bases spanning the gap. Germline values: CDR1 SEHNR, CDR2 FQNEAQ (reference sequence). CDR3 nucleotides: TGTGCCAGCAGCGAGTATGGGGACTGGGCCGAGCAGTACTTC. Residues: CASSEYGDWAEQYF.

The chain is built from TRBV7-9 and TRBJ1-3; D is ambiguous. This CDR3 has 17 residues. The V gene's germline CDR1 is SEHNR and CDR2 FQNEAQ (reference sequence). Trimming took 1 base from V and 0 from J, leaving 13 bases between them. CDR3 nucleotides: TGTGCCAGCAGCTTAGTTGACATCTTTACCTCTGGAAACACCATATATTTT. Amino acids: CASSLVDIFTSGNTIYF.

This chain joins TRBV7-8 and TRBJ2-5, with D unresolved. The CDR3 loop spans 16 amino acids. V lost 1 base and J lost 5, with 17 bases in between. CDR1 and CDR2 from the germline V gene are SGHVS and FQNEAQ. The CDR3 region is CASSLGSAPTGETQYF. The CDR3 coding sequence is TGTGCCAGCAGCTTAGGCTCAGCCCCTACCGGGGAGACCCAGTACTTC. Variable domain in full (rest from reference TRBV7-8 and TRBJ2-5): GAGVSQSPRYKVAKRGQDVALRCDPISGHVSLFWYQQALGQGPEFLTYFQNEAQLDKSGLPSDRFFAERPEGSVSTLKIQRTQQEDSAVYLCASSLGSAPTGETQYFGPGTRLLVL.

CDR3 protein: CAISEPAGGHEQYF. The CDR3 DNA sequence: TGTGCCATCAGTGAGCCCGCAGGAGGGCACGAGCAGTACTTC. V is TRBV10-3 and J is TRBJ2-7; possible D gene TRBD2, 6 bases. Looked up from germline, CDR1 is ENHRY and CDR2 is SYGVKD. There are 14 residues in the CDR3. Trimming pared 2 bases from V and 5 bases from J, leaving 13 bases between.

The chain joins TRBV28 to TRBJ2-7; the match to TRBD2 covers 8 bases. The CDR3 contains 16 residues. V dropped 6 bases and J dropped 2; count of bases not matched to a gene: 12. CDR1 and CDR2 from the germline V gene are MDHEN and SYDVKM. CDR3 residues: CASSPVDGTRTYEQYF. The CDR3 region has the DNA TGTGCCAGCAGCCCGGTCGATGGGACTAGAACCTACGAGCAGTACTTC. Filled out from reference TRBV28 and TRBJ2-7, the complete variable domain reads DVKVTQSSRYLVKRTGEKVFLECVQDMDHENMFWYRQDPGLGLRLIYFSYDVKMKEKGDIPEGYSVSREKKERFSLILESASTNQTSMYLCASSPVDGTRTYEQYFGPGTRLTVT.

This chain uses TRBV27 with TRBJ2-7; 10 bases are shared with TRBD1. In germline, CDR1 is MNHEY, CDR2 SMNVEV (reference sequence). The CDR3 contains 15 residues. V lost 6 bases and J lost 4; bases outside the gene matches: 9. CDR3 in amino acids: CASSFRQGAGYEQYF. In nucleotides, the CDR3 is TGTGCCAGCAGCTTTCGACAGGGGGCGGGTTACGAGCAGTACTTC.

This rearrangement joins TRBV5-1 to TRBJ2-3; D ambiguous. The germline V and J ends were trimmed by 0 bases and 6 bases, with 11 bases remaining between them. CDR3 length: 14 residues. Germline lookup yields CDR1 SGHRS and CDR2 YFSETQ. CDR3 loop: CASSLANEADTQYF. In nucleotides, the CDR3 is TGCGCCAGCAGCTTGGCAAATGAGGCGGATACGCAGTATTTT.

The chain carries TRBV27 and TRBJ2-6, with a tentative D call TRBD2 (5 bases). V was cut by 2 bases and J by 1 base, with 6 bases left in between. The length of the CDR3 is 15 residues. The germline V gene encodes CDR1 MNHEY and CDR2 SMNVEV (reference sequence). The CDR3 DNA is TGTGCCAGCAGTTTAAGCGGTTCTGGGGCCAACGTCCTGACTTTC. Protein product: CASSLSGSGANVLTF. Together with reference TRBV27 and TRBJ2-6, the CDR3 gives the full variable domain: EAQVTQNPRYLITVTGKKLTVTCSQNMNHEYMSWYRQDPGLGLRQIYYSMNVEVTDKGDVPEGYKVSRKEKRNFPLILESPSPNQTSLYFCASSLSGSGANVLTFGAGSRLTVL.

The chain has TRBV7-2 and TRBJ2-6, with 8 bases lining up with TRBD2. CDR3 length: 15 residues. Trimming removed 8 bases from V and 0 bases from J; junction bases left unmatched: 3. Germline lookup yields CDR1 SGHTA and CDR2 FQGNSA. CDR3: CASRGGSSGANVLTF. In DNA form, the CDR3 reads TGTGCCAGCCGGGGGGGAAGCTCTGGGGCCAACGTCCTGACTTTC.

The chain joins TRBV20-1 to TRBJ2-1; weak D call: TRBD2 (6 bases). Germline CDR1 and CDR2: DFQATT and SNEGSKA (reference sequence). This CDR3 spans 11 amino acids. The CDR3 sequence: CSALEGVEQFF. The CDR3 region has the DNA TGCAGCGCCTTGGAGGGAGTTGAGCAGTTCTTC.

This clone has more than one count but fewer than ten. The J gene is TRBJ2-7, the V gene TRBV6-5; D is perhaps TRBD1 (6 bases). CDR1 MNHEY and CDR2 SVGAGI come from the germline V gene. CDR3 length equals 14 residues. Trimming took off 5 bases at V and 4 bases at J, with 15 bases between the two ends. The chain's CDR3 is CASSEVSGTYEQYF. CDR3 nucleotides: TGTGCCAGCAGTGAGGTTAGTGGGACATACGAGCAGTACTTC.

This clone was found once. The rearrangement links TRBV28 to TRBJ2-4; possibly TRBD2 for D (5 bases). There are 14 residues in the CDR3. Per the germline V gene, CDR1 is MDHEN and CDR2 is SYDVKM. V dropped 8 bases and J dropped 4 bases, with 15 bases sitting between them. CDR3 coding DNA: TGTGCCAGCCCCAGGACGGAGGATAAAAACATTCAGTACTTC. Its translation is CASPRTEDKNIQYF.

V gene TRBV6-5 combines with J gene TRBJ2-2; D remains unclear. Trimming stripped 5 bases from V and 7 bases from J, with 11 bases between. The CDR3 runs to 13 residues. Per germline, CDR1 MNHEY and CDR2 SVGAGI. DNA of the CDR3: TGTGCCAGCAGTCAATTTAGATACGGGGAGCTGTTTTTT. Translated: CASSQFRYGELFF.

In this sample, this clone turned up a few times. The rearrangement uses TRBV28 and TRBJ2-3; D not resolved. The CDR3 runs to 11 residues. V lost 5 bases and J 6 bases, leaving 6 bases between the germline ends. CDR1 is MDHEN and CDR2 is SYDVKM in the germline V gene. The CDR3 is CASSTRDTQYF. The CDR3 DNA follows: TGTGCCAGCAGTACCAGGGATACGCAGTATTTT.

The J gene is TRBJ2-1, the V gene TRBV28, with 8 bases lining up with TRBD1. The CDR3 totals 17 residues. V shed 3 bases, J shed 6 bases, and the junction held 13 bases outside the gene matches. Germline values: CDR1 MDHEN, CDR2 SYDVKM. The CDR3 nucleotides are TGTGCCAGCAGTTTGGTGAACCGCGGGACAGGAATCAATGAGCAGTTCTTC. It yields the protein CASSLVNRGTGINEQFF.

CDR3 protein: CASSYSSGSYNEQFF. DNA for the CDR3: TGTGCCAGCAGTTATTCTAGCGGGAGTTACAATGAGCAGTTCTTC. V and J are TRBV27 and TRBJ2-1, with 10 bases aligning to TRBD2. The CDR3 is 15 amino acids. Germline CDR1 MNHEY, CDR2 SMNVEV (reference sequence). V shed 4 bases and J 4 bases; nucleotides not matched to a gene: 4.

The genes are TRBV30 and TRBJ2-5; possibly TRBD2 for D (6 bases). TRBJ2-7 explains the end of the DNA better; the J call may be wrong. This CDR3 spans 13 amino acids. The germline CDR1 and CDR2 sequences are GTSNPN and SVGIG (reference sequence). CDR3 loop: CAWSLRLDYEQYF. DNA for the CDR3: TGTGCCTGGAGTCTCCGACTAGACTACGAGCAGTACTTC.